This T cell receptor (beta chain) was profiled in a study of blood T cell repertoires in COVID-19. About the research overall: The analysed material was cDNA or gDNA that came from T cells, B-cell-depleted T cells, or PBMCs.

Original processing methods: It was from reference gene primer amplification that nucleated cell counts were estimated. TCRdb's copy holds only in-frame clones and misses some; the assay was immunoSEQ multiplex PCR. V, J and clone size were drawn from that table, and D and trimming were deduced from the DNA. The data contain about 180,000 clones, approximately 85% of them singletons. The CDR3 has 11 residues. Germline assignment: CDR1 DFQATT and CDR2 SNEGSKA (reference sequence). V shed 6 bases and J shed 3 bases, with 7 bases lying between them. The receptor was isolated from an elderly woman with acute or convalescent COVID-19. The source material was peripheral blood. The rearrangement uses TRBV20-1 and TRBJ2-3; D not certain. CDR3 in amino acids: CSAAGTDTQYF. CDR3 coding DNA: TGCAGTGCGGCCGGGACAGATACGCAGTATTTT.